This T cell receptor beta chain was profiled in a study of patients and donors after allogeneic stem cell transplantation. TCRdb reprocessed the RT-PCR reads with MiXCR, giving one entry per CDR3 protein. The sample has 200,000 to 250,000 distinct CDR3 sequences, more than 35% seen once. This clonotype appeared a few times. The CDR3 totals 14 residues. Germline loops: CDR1 LGHNA, CDR2 YSLEER. V was cut by 0 bases and J by 10 bases, with 13 bases left in between. The chain uses TRBV4-3 and TRBJ2-1; D ambiguous. The source of this sequence is a human donor who was either an allogeneic HSCT recipient or a stem cell or donor lymphocyte infusion donor (not recorded which). It is not recorded whose cells these are; they may come from a transplant donor. Sequencing was carried out using blood, either unsorted or a sorted T cell fraction (not recorded which). The CDR3 sequence is CASSQDRTLGEQFF. Written as DNA, the CDR3 is TGCGCCAGCAGCCAAGACCGAACCCTCGGGGAGCAGTTCTTC.